This T cell receptor (beta chain) was identified in a study of shared clonotypes between healthy human individuals. Study context: Per donor, three plates held CD4 naive cells, three held CD4 memory, two held CD8 naive and one held CD8 memory.

General observations from the study: The small donor group covered limited genetic and exposure diversity.

V was trimmed by 6 bases and J by 8 bases, leaving 10 bases between them. Germline-derived CDR1 and CDR2 are SNHLY and FYNNEI. The CDR3 spans 11 residues. Produced via immunoSEQ multiplex PCR; TCRdb's table is partial and in-frame only. The top ten clones hold more than 0.3% of a sample with roughly 400,000 clones, roughly 96% of them seen once. Of note for this clone: Its target is not known.

This clonotype was sampled from a man between 25 and 39 years old in good health. The sample comprised memory CD8+ T cells sorted from blood. The subset here: CD45RO+ cells pooled with CCR7-negative TemRA cells. V usage is TRBV2 and J usage is TRBJ1-2; D is possibly TRBD1 (6 bases). CDR3 residues: CASRLGGGYTF. The CDR3 bases are TGTGCCAGCAGGCTAGGGGGAGGCTACACCTTC. Looking up the rest from reference TRBV2 and TRBJ1-2 gives the full variable domain: EPEVTQTPSHQVTQMGQEVILRCVPISNHLYFYWYRQILGQKVEFLVSFYNNEISEKSEIFDDQFSVERPDGSNFTLKIRSTKLEDSAMYFCASRLGGGYTFGSGTRLTVV.